This T cell receptor (beta chain) emerged from a study of metastatic and nonmetastatic thyroid tumors. The wider study: The study looked at repertoires side by side in blood and in tumor or nodule tissue from malignant and benign thyroid patients.

Treatment of any kind had been given to no patient before thyroid surgery. As regards this clone: What it binds is not known. The junction departs from germline at one end; a sequencing error may be responsible.

This CDR3 comprises 15 residues. Germline V lookup: CDR1 MGHRA, CDR2 YSYEKL. Whole-study findings and limits: Benign nodules were reported to have significantly lower TCR beta diversity than malignant thyroid tumors, in blood and tumor.

As originally analysed: A classifier for distant metastasis in papillary thyroid cancer was constructed using CDR3 differences observed across clinicopathological groups. TCRdb recomputed clones from the PCR reads via MiXCR. The V and J calls and clone size come from TCRdb's table, not from the authors' own analysis. The profile covers approximately 34,000 clones, with roughly 18% appearing a single time and 10% to 13% taken by the ten largest. The chain joins TRBV4-1 to TRBJ1-2; D perhaps matches TRBD1 (5 bases). The sequence was collected from a female donor with papillary thyroid cancer or a benign thyroid nodule (not recorded which). Some clones in this sample may be carry-over from other donors' samples. The source material was blood. The CDR3 region is CARSQEERRLGVHTF. The CDR3 DNA is TGCGCCAGAAGCCAAGAGGAGCGAAGACTGGGGGTTCACACCTTC.